This T cell receptor (beta chain) was identified during a study of cytomegalovirus exposure and HLA in healthy donors. Study context: In an early release, HLA-typed donors contributed 75 million to 85 million unique TCR sequences.

Whereas donors were nominally healthy upon sampling, unrecorded immune exposures were probable. PCR was performed using 60 Vbeta and 13 Jbeta primers. The assay was immunoSEQ multiplex PCR, and TCRdb's table has in-frame clones only and misses some. Its table lists approximately 40,000 clones. CDR3 length equals 15 residues. The V gene's germline CDR1 is MNHEY and CDR2 SMNVEV (reference sequence). After removal of 3 bases from V and 4 bases from J, the junction contained 4 bases not matched to a gene. The source of this sequence is a woman aged 25 to 45 in good health and CMV-seronegative. Sequencing was carried out using PBMCs. The rearrangement uses TRBV27 and TRBJ2-7, with 12 bases fitting TRBD1. For the CDR3, the DNA is TGTGCCAGCAGTTTGGGGGGACAGGGGGCTTACGAGCAGTACTTC. Its translation: CASSLGGQGAYEQYF.